This entry is about one T cell receptor (beta chain). Germline V gene lookup returns CDR1 SGDLS and CDR2 YYNGEE. This CDR3 comprises 13 residues. Trimming took 3 bases from V and 6 from J, leaving 13 bases between them. TCRdb re-derived calls from the 5' RACE reads in MiXCR, one entry per CDR3 protein. The repertoire holds under 450,000 distinct CDR3 sequences, around 22% seen once, with over 10% in the top ten. This entry is derived from a study of T-cell memory formation after mild COVID-19. The sequenced material came from PBMCs or a T cell subset sorted from them (not recorded which). The V and J genes are TRBV9 and TRBJ2-7; D gene unclear. The receptor was isolated from an adult woman who had mild COVID-19 (a few samples of this study predate the infection). Cell type and time point are not known. The CDR3 DNA is TGTGCCAGCAGCGGTATAATCATGGGCGAGCAGTACTTC. Its protein product is CASSGIIMGEQYF.